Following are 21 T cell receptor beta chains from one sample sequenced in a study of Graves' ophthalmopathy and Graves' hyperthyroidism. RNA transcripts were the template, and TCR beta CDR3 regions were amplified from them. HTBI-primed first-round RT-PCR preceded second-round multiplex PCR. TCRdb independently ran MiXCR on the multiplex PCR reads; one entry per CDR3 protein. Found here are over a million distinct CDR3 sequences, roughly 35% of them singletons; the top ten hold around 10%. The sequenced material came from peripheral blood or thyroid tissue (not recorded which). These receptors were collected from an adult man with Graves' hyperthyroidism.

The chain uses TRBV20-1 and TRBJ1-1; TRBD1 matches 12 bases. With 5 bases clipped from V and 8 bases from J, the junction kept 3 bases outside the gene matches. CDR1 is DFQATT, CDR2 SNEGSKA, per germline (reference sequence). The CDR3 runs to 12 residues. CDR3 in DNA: TGCAGTGCTGGGACAGGGGGCCTAGAAGCTTTCTTT. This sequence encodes CSAGTGGLEAFF.

The CDR3 reads CASSQEMEGATEAFF. The CDR3 DNA sequence: TGCGCCAGCAGCCAAGAAATGGAGGGTGCAACTGAAGCTTTCTTT. The chain couples TRBV4-3 to TRBJ1-1, with D unclear. This CDR3 is built from 15 residues. Germline V CDR1 and CDR2: LGHNA, YSLEER. Trimming stripped 0 bases from V and 5 bases from J, with 13 bases between.

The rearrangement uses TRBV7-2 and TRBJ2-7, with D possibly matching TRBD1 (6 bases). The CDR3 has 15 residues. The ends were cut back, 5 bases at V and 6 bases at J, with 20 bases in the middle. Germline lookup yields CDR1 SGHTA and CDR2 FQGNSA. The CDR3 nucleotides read TGTGCCAGCAGCGAAAACGGGGCAGGGGAAGGCGAGCAGTACTTC. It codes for CASSENGAGEGEQYF.

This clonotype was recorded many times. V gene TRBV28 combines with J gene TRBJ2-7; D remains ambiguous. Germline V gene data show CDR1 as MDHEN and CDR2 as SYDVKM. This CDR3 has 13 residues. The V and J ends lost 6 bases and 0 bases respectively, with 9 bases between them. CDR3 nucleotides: TGTGCCAGCAGCCTACCGGGCTCCTACGAGCAGTACTTC. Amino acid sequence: CASSLPGSYEQYF.

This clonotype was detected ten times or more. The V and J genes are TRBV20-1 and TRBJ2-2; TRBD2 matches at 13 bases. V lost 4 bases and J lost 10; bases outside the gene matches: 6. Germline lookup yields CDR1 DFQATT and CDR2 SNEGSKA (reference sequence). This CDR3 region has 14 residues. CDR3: CSATGLAGVEELFF. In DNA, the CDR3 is TGCAGTGCTACTGGACTAGCGGGAGTGGAGGAGCTGTTTTTT.

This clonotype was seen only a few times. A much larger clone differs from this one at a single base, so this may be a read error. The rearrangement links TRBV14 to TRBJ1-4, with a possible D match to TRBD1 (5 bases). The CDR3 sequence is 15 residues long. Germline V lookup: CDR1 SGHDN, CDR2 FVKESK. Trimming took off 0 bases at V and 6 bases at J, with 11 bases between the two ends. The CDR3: CASSQEAGWDEKLFF. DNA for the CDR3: TGTGCCAGCAGCCAAGAGGCAGGGTGGGATGAAAAACTGTTTTTT. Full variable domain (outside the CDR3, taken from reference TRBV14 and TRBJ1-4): EAGVTQFPSHSVIEKGQTVTLRCDPISGHDNLYWYRRVMGKEIKFLLHFVKESKQDESGMPNNRFLAERTGGTYSTLKVQPAELEDSGVYFCASSQEAGWDEKLFFGSGTQLSVL.

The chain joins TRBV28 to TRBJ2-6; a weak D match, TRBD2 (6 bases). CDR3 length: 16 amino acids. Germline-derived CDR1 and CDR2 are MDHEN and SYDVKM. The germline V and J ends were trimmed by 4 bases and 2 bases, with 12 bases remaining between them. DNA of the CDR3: TGTGCCAGCAGTTCGCTTGGGGAGGCTGGGGCCAACGTCCTGACTTTC. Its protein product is CASSSLGEAGANVLTF.

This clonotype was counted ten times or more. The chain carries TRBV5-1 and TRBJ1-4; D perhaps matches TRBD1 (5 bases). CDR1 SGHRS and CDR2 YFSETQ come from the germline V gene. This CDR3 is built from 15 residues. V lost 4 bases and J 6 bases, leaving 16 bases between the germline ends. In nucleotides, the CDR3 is TGCGCCAGCAGCGTAACAGGTCGACGGGATGAAAAACTGTTTTTT. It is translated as CASSVTGRRDEKLFF.

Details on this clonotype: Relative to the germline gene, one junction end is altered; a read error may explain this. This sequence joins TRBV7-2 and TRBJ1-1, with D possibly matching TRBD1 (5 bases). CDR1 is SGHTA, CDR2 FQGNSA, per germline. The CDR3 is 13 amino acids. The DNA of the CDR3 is TGTGCCGGCAGCTTAGGCCTAAGGGGTGAAGCTTTCTTT. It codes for CAGSLGLRGEAFF.

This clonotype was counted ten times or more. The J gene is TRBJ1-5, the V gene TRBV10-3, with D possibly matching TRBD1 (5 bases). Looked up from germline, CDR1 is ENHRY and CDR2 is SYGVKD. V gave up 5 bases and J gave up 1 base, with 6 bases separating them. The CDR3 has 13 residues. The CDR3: CAISRDSNQPQHF. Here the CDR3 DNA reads TGTGCCATCAGTCGGGACAGCAATCAGCCCCAGCATTTT.

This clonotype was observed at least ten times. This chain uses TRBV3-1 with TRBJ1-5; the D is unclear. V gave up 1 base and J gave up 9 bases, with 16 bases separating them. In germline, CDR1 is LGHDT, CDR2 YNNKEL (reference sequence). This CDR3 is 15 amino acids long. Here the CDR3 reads CASSQGQDGTRPQHF. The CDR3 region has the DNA TGTGCCAGCAGCCAAGGGCAGGATGGAACCAGGCCCCAGCATTTT.

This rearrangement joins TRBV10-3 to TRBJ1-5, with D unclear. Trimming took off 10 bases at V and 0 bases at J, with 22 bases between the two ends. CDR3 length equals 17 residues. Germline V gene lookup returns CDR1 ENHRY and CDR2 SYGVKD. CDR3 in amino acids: CASFPPMGSGSNQPQHF. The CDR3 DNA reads TGTGCCAGCTTCCCACCCATGGGATCTGGTAGCAATCAGCCCCAGCATTTT.

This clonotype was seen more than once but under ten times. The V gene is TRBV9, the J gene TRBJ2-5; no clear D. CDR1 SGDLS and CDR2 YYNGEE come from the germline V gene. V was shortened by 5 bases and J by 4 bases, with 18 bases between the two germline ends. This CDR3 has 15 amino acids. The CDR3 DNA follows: TGTGCCAGCAGTGATTCCGGCCACAGTCCAGAGACCCAGTACTTC. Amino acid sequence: CASSDSGHSPETQYF.

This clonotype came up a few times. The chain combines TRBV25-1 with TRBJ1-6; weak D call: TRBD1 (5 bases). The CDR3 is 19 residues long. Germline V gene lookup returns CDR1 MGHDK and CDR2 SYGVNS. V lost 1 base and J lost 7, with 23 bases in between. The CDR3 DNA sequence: TGTGCCAGCAGTGAATCTTACGGTGGTCGACCGGGACGAAATTCACCCCTCCACTTT. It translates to CASSESYGGRPGRNSPLHF.

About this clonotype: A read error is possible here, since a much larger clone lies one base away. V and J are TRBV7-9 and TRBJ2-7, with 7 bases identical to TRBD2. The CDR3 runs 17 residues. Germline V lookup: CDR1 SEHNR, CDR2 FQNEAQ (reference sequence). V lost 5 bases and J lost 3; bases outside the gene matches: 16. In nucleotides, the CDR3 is TGTGCCAGCAGCCCGGGGGAGAGCTTTGAGCGGGGCTACGAGCAGTACTTC. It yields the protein CASSPGESFERGYEQYF. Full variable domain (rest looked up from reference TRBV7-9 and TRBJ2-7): DTGVSQNPRHKITKRGQNVTFRCDPISEHNRLYWYRQTLGQGPEFLTYFQNEAQLEKSRLLSDRFSAERPKGSFSTLEIQRTEQGDSAMYLCASSPGESFERGYEQYFGPGTRLTVT.

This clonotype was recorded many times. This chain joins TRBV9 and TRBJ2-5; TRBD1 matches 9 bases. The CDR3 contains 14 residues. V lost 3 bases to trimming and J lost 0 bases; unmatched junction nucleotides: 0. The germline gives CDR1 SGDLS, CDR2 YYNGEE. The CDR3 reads CASSGDRDQETQYF. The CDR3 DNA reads TGTGCCAGCAGCGGGGACAGGGACCAAGAGACCCAGTACTTC.

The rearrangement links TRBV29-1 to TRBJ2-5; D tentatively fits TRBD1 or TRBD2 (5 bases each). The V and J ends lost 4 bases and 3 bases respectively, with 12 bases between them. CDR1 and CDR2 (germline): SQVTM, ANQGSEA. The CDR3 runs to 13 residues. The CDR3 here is CSVGGEGKETQYF. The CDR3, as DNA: TGCAGCGTTGGGGGCGAGGGCAAAGAGACCCAGTACTTC.

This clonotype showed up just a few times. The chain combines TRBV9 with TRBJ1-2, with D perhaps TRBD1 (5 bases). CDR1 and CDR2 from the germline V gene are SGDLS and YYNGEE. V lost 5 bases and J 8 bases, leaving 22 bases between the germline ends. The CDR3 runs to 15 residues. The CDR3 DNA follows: TGTGCCAGCAGTGCGGCCTACGGGGGTTCGTCGGGCTACACCTTC. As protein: CASSAAYGGSSGYTF.

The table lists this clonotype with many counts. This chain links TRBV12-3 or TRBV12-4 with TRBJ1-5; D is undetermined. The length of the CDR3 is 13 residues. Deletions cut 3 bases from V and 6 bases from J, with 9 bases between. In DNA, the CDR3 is TGTGCCAGCAGTTTCGGGTCAGGTCAGCCCCAGCATTTT. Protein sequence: CASSFGSGQPQHF.

CDR3 nucleotide sequence: TGTGCCAGCAGCCCTCCGGGACAGGGAGGCGAGCAGTACTTC. Translating it yields CASSPPGQGGEQYF. The chain joins TRBV11-3 to TRBJ2-7, with 9 bases identical to TRBD1. Trimming took 5 bases from V and 6 from J; bases not matched to a gene: 8. CDR1 is SGHNT, CDR2 YENEEA, per germline. CDR3 size: 14 residues.

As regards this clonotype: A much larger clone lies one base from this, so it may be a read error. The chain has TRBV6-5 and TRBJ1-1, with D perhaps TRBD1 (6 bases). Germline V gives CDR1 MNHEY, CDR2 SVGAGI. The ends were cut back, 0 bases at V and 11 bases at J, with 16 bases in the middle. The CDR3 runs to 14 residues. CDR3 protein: CASSYSTQGGNAFF. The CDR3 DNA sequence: TGTGCCAGCAGTTACTCGACGCAAGGGGGGAACGCTTTCTTT.